This paragraph reports one T cell receptor beta chain. The antigen is not known. A deep-level run was used for the assay. Produced via immunoSEQ multiplex PCR; TCRdb's table is partial and in-frame only. Of just over 2,000,000 clones listed, 90% to 95% are singletons. These data belong to a study of shared clonotypes between healthy human individuals. Study-level points and caveats: Only blood underwent sampling, and tissue repertoires likely differ. Non-shared clonotypes had lower generation probabilities than those shared by all four donors.

Trimming took 4 bases from V and 10 from J, leaving 10 bases between them. Per the germline V gene, CDR1 is MGHDK and CDR2 is SYGVNS. The CDR3 length is 12 residues. The sample was naive CD4+ T cells sorted from blood. Subset in this sample: CD45RA+ positively selected. This chain joins TRBV25-1 and TRBJ1-4; D is undetermined. This receptor was obtained from a man aged 18 to 29 in good health. The CDR3 loop reads CASSVGGGKLFF. The CDR3 DNA sequence: TGTGCCAGCAGTGTAGGCGGAGGAAAACTGTTTTTT.